Detailed here is one T cell receptor (beta chain). Prominent immunodeficiency with autoinflammation defined PRAID. The data were taken from a study of stem cell transplantation in POMP-related autoinflammatory disease. Study information: Pre-transplant patients had naive-skewed CD4+ T cells and few CD8+ T cells.

Method: immunoSEQ multiplex PCR; TCRdb's copy keeps in-frame clones and lacks some. The sample lists tens of thousands of clones, roughly 91% occurring once. The trim removed 1 base at V and 5 bases at J, leaving 2 bases unmatched. Germline loops: CDR1 SGHNT, CDR2 YENEEA. The CDR3 is made up of 16 amino acids. This sequence originates from a human patient with POMP-related autoinflammation and immune dysregulation (PRAID). Some T cells may originate from the graft donor. The V call is TRBV11-3, the J call TRBJ2-2; 12 nucleotides match TRBD2. The material was CD4+ T cells from PBMCs, obtained after stem cell transplantation. The CDR3 here is CASSLGGTSGTGELFF. The CDR3 DNA follows: TGTGCCAGCAGCTTAGGTGGGACTAGCGGGACCGGGGAGCTGTTTTTT.